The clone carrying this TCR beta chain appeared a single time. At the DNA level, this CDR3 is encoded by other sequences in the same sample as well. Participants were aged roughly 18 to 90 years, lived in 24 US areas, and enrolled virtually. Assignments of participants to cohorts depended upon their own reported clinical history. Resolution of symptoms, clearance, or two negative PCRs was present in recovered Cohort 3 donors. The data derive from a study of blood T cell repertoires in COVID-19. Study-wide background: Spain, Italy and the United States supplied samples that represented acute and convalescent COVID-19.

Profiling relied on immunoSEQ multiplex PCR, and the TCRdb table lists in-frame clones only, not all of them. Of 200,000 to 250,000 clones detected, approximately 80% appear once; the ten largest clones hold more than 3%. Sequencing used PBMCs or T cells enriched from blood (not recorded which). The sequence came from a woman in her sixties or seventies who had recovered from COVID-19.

This CDR3 reads CASSLQGASNQPQHF. The CDR3 region has the DNA TGCGCCAGCAGCTTGCAAGGGGCCAGCAATCAGCCCCAGCATTTT. This chain connects TRBV5-1 to TRBJ1-5; TRBD1 is a possible D gene (5 bases). Deletions cut 1 base from V and 1 base from J, with 9 bases between. The CDR3 totals 15 residues. Germline lookup yields CDR1 SGHRS and CDR2 YFSETQ.